The clone carrying this TCR beta chain was counted a few times. Antigen: not known. The sample originates from a study of CD8+CD57+ T cells in acquired aplastic anemia. As for the study in general: Sorted CD4+ and CD8+ cells yielded DNA averaging roughly 3.3 ug. Study-wide findings and caveats: Overlapping CD8+ CDR3 repertoires of patients and controls contained 25 to 35 shared sequences.

Selection for sequencing was limited to patients who had shown CD8+CD57+ cell expansion by flow cytometry. The patients all had a severe acquired aplastic anemia diagnosis. Blood samples were obtained from patients who had received no prior therapy. Researchers used genomic DNA as the template to profile TCR beta VDJ and CDR3. From the reads, TCRdb called clonotypes with MiXCR, one entry per CDR3 protein. The sample holds around 210,000 distinct CDR3 sequences, roughly two thirds seen once. CDR3 length: 15 amino acids. Germline V gives CDR1 SGDLS, CDR2 YYNGEE. The J segment lost 8 bases and the V segment lost 3 bases, leaving 6 bases of the junction unmatched.

The rearrangement uses TRBV9 and TRBJ1-6; TRBD1 matches at 9 bases. The TCR comes from a human donor with aplastic anemia. Source material: sorted CD4+, CD8+, or CD8+CD57+ T cells (not recorded which) from PBMCs. CDR3 sequence (DNA): TGTGCCAGCAGCGCGACGGGACAGGGCGATTCACCCCTCCACTTT. Translated: CASSATGQGDSPLHF.